The rows below give T cell receptor beta chains drawn from one sample of a study of cytomegalovirus exposure and HLA in healthy donors. Clones were read by immunoSEQ multiplex PCR, and TCRdb kept only the in-frame ones, dropping some. The sample has some 140,000 clones, 73% seen once. Specimen: PBMCs. Receptors originate from a woman aged 40 to 55 in good health and CMV-seronegative. Each CDR3 is given with its conserved first and last residue. Each record gives: V gene, J gene, D gene, clone size, CDR3 protein, CDR3 DNA. The D gene is left open where the match is weak. Clone size, where shown, is once, few, many, or a class for clones that have expanded.

V gene: TRBV18
J gene: TRBJ1-4
D gene: -
clone size: -
CDR3 protein: CASSRAATNEKLFF
CDR3 DNA: TGTGCCAGCTCACGAGCTGCAACTAATGAAAAACTGTTTTTT

V gene: TRBV7-2
J gene: TRBJ1-1
D gene: -
clone size: -
CDR3 protein: CASSLGGAGNTEAFF
CDR3 DNA: TGTGCCAGCAGCTTAGGTGGCGCAGGGAACACTGAAGCTTTCTTT

V gene: TRBV7-9
J gene: TRBJ1-4
D gene: -
clone size: -
CDR3 protein: CASSLSLDEKLFF
CDR3 DNA: TGTGCCAGCAGCTTATCGCTAGATGAAAAACTGTTTTTT

V gene: TRBV2
J gene: TRBJ1-6
D gene: TRBD1
clone size: -
CDR3 protein: CASSEGDSSYNSPLHF
CDR3 DNA: TGTGCCAGCAGTGAAGGGGACAGCTCCTATAATTCACCCCTCCACTTT

V gene: TRBV5-8
J gene: TRBJ1-4
D gene: TRBD1
clone size: -
CDR3 protein: CASSTWDSTTNEKLFF
CDR3 DNA: TGTGCCAGCAGCACATGGGACAGTACAACTAATGAAAAACTGTTTTTT

V gene: TRBV5-6
J gene: TRBJ1-1
D gene: -
clone size: -
CDR3 protein: CASSLKVPGPKENF
CDR3 DNA: TGTGCCAGCAGCTTGAAGGTCCCAGGGCCTAAAGAGAACTTT

V gene: TRBV5-1
J gene: TRBJ1-3
D gene: -
clone size: -
CDR3 protein: CASGGGAYGNTIYF
CDR3 DNA: TGCGCCAGCGGCGGGGGTGCATATGGAAACACCATATATTTT

V gene: TRBV9
J gene: TRBJ2-1
D gene: -
clone size: -
CDR3 protein: CASSVLGDSVRNEQFF
CDR3 DNA: TGTGCCAGCAGCGTTCTGGGTGACTCGGTGAGGAATGAGCAGTTCTTC

V gene: TRBV7-8
J gene: TRBJ2-5
D gene: TRBD2
clone size: -
CDR3 protein: CASSLVYGTSGSQETQYF
CDR3 DNA: TGTGCCAGCAGCTTAGTCTACGGTACTAGCGGTTCGCAAGAGACCCAGTACTTC

V gene: TRBV28
J gene: TRBJ1-1
D gene: TRBD1
clone size: -
CDR3 protein: CASRAGTGGRAEAFF
CDR3 DNA: TGTGCCAGCAGAGCTGGGACAGGGGGACGGGCTGAAGCTTTCTTT

V gene: TRBV7-6
J gene: TRBJ1-5
D gene: -
clone size: -
CDR3 protein: CASSPGQGRYSNQPQHF
CDR3 DNA: TGTGCCAGCAGCCCCGGCCAGGGGAGATATAGCAATCAGCCCCAGCATTTT

V gene: TRBV5-6
J gene: TRBJ1-1
D gene: TRBD1
clone size: few
CDR3 protein: CASSSRDRGRAFF
CDR3 DNA: TGTGCCAGCAGCTCAAGGGACAGGGGAAGAGCTTTCTTT

V gene: TRBV11-2
J gene: TRBJ2-7
D gene: -
clone size: -
CDR3 protein: CASSSLDMAHRGQYF
CDR3 DNA: TGTGCCAGCAGCTCCCTCGATATGGCCCACCGGGGGCAGTACTTC

V gene: TRBV7-9
J gene: TRBJ2-1
D gene: -
clone size: -
CDR3 protein: CASGDEQFF
CDR3 DNA: TGTGCCAGCGGAGATGAGCAGTTCTTC

V gene: TRBV7-9
J gene: TRBJ2-3
D gene: TRBD2
clone size: -
CDR3 protein: CASSLGGSVVDTQYF
CDR3 DNA: TGTGCCAGCAGCTTGGGCGGGAGTGTAGTAGATACGCAGTATTTT

V gene: TRBV7-8
J gene: TRBJ1-5
D gene: -
clone size: -
CDR3 protein: CASSSQGRGGNQPQHF
CDR3 DNA: TGTGCCAGCAGCTCCCAGGGTAGGGGTGGCAATCAGCCCCAGCATTTT

V gene: TRBV5-6
J gene: TRBJ2-2
D gene: TRBD2
clone size: -
CDR3 protein: CASSLVTSGANTGELFF
CDR3 DNA: TGTGCCAGCAGCTTGGTGACTAGCGGGGCGAACACCGGGGAGCTGTTTTTT

V gene: TRBV6-6
J gene: TRBJ1-2
D gene: -
clone size: -
CDR3 protein: CASSYSTGGQSYGYTF
CDR3 DNA: TGTGCCAGCAGTTACTCGACGGGGGGTCAATCCTATGGCTACACCTTC

V gene: TRBV5-5
J gene: TRBJ1-2
D gene: TRBD1
clone size: few
CDR3 protein: CASGRDSSLYGYTF
CDR3 DNA: TGTGCCAGCGGCCGGGACAGCAGCCTATATGGCTACACCTTC

V gene: TRBV19
J gene: TRBJ1-4
D gene: TRBD1
clone size: -
CDR3 protein: CASRTWTGTNEKLFF
CDR3 DNA: TGTGCCAGCCGCACTTGGACAGGGACTAATGAAAAACTGTTTTTT

V gene: TRBV29-1
J gene: TRBJ2-1
D gene: -
clone size: -
CDR3 protein: CSVELTGEDEQFF
CDR3 DNA: TGCAGCGTTGAGCTTACAGGGGAGGATGAGCAGTTCTTC

V gene: TRBV27
J gene: TRBJ2-7
D gene: -
clone size: -
CDR3 protein: CASSLWQGNPYEQYF
CDR3 DNA: TGTGCCAGCAGTTTATGGCAGGGGAATCCCTACGAGCAGTACTTC

V gene: TRBV19
J gene: TRBJ2-2
D gene: -
clone size: -
CDR3 protein: CASSIQGVTGELFF
CDR3 DNA: TGTGCCAGTAGTATTCAGGGCGTCACCGGGGAGCTGTTTTTT

V gene: TRBV7-9
J gene: TRBJ2-3
D gene: -
clone size: -
CDR3 protein: CASSFSGGTDTQYF
CDR3 DNA: TGTGCCAGCAGCTTCTCCGGGGGTACAGATACGCAGTATTTT

V gene: TRBV28
J gene: TRBJ1-1
D gene: -
clone size: few
CDR3 protein: CASSFLEMNTEAFF
CDR3 DNA: TGTGCCAGCAGTTTTTTAGAAATGAACACTGAAGCTTTCTTT

V gene: TRBV10-3
J gene: TRBJ1-3
D gene: -
clone size: few
CDR3 protein: CAISDGGYSGNTIYF
CDR3 DNA: TGTGCCATCAGTGACGGCGGATACTCTGGAAACACCATATATTTT

V gene: TRBV5-6
J gene: TRBJ1-5
D gene: -
clone size: few
CDR3 protein: CASSLVDSPPQHF
CDR3 DNA: TGTGCCAGCAGCTTGGTAGATTCCCCGCCCCAGCATTTT

V gene: TRBV9
J gene: TRBJ1-1
D gene: TRBD1
clone size: -
CDR3 protein: CASSPGGRTEAFF
CDR3 DNA: TGTGCCAGCAGCCCAGGGGGAAGGACTGAAGCTTTCTTT

V gene: TRBV9
J gene: TRBJ1-4
D gene: TRBD1
clone size: once
CDR3 protein: CASSSGQGPANEKLFF
CDR3 DNA: TGTGCCAGCAGCTCCGGACAGGGACCGGCTAATGAAAAACTGTTTTTT

V gene: TRBV10-3
J gene: TRBJ1-2
D gene: -
clone size: few
CDR3 protein: CAISDHGETNYGYTF
CDR3 DNA: TGTGCCATCAGTGACCATGGAGAGACTAACTATGGCTACACCTTC

V gene: TRBV5-6
J gene: TRBJ2-7
D gene: TRBD1
clone size: -
CDR3 protein: CASSLGGTGVYEQYF
CDR3 DNA: TGTGCCAGCAGCTTGGGTGGGACAGGAGTATACGAGCAGTACTTC

V gene: TRBV27
J gene: TRBJ2-7
D gene: TRBD1
clone size: -
CDR3 protein: CASSLGTGWNEQYF
CDR3 DNA: TGTGCCAGCAGTTTAGGGACAGGATGGAACGAGCAGTACTTC

V gene: TRBV5-1
J gene: TRBJ1-1
D gene: TRBD1
clone size: -
CDR3 protein: CASSLVTGEGNTEAFF
CDR3 DNA: TGCGCCAGCAGCTTGGTGACAGGGGAGGGGAACACTGAAGCTTTCTTT

V gene: TRBV6-5
J gene: TRBJ2-7
D gene: TRBD1
clone size: -
CDR3 protein: CASSSTGGSEQYF
CDR3 DNA: TGTGCCAGCAGCTCGACAGGGGGGTCCGAGCAGTACTTC

V gene: TRBV6-1
J gene: TRBJ2-5
D gene: -
clone size: once
CDR3 protein: CASSEAVGGETQYF
CDR3 DNA: TGTGCCAGCAGTGAAGCTGTCGGGGGAGAGACCCAGTACTTC

V gene: TRBV27
J gene: TRBJ1-5
D gene: -
clone size: -
CDR3 protein: CASSYTDQPQHF
CDR3 DNA: TGTGCCAGCAGTTATACGGATCAGCCCCAGCATTTT

V gene: TRBV5-6
J gene: TRBJ2-5
D gene: -
clone size: -
CDR3 protein: CASSGRGRQETQYF
CDR3 DNA: TGTGCCAGCTCCGGGAGGGGGCGACAAGAGACCCAGTACTTC

V gene: TRBV6-6
J gene: TRBJ1-5
D gene: -
clone size: once
CDR3 protein: CASSPPGWGDQPQHF
CDR3 DNA: TGTGCCAGCAGTCCCCCCGGGTGGGGGGATCAGCCCCAGCATTTT

V gene: TRBV27
J gene: TRBJ2-3
D gene: -
clone size: -
CDR3 protein: CASSIDGGVHTDTQYF
CDR3 DNA: TGTGCCAGCAGTATTGACGGGGGTGTCCACACAGATACGCAGTATTTT

V gene: TRBV9
J gene: TRBJ2-2
D gene: -
clone size: -
CDR3 protein: CASSVLQDTGELFF
CDR3 DNA: TGTGCCAGCAGCGTACTTCAGGACACCGGGGAGCTGTTTTTT

V gene: TRBV15
J gene: TRBJ1-5
D gene: -
clone size: -
CDR3 protein: CATSRDRGYSNQPQHF
CDR3 DNA: TGTGCCACCAGCAGAGATAGGGGGTATAGCAATCAGCCCCAGCATTTT

V gene: TRBV15
J gene: TRBJ2-1
D gene: -
clone size: -
CDR3 protein: CATSREGKNEQFF
CDR3 DNA: TGTGCCACCAGCAGAGAGGGCAAAAATGAGCAGTTCTTC

V gene: TRBV5-1
J gene: TRBJ1-4
D gene: TRBD1
clone size: few
CDR3 protein: CASSMDRASEKLFF
CDR3 DNA: TGCGCCAGCAGCATGGACAGGGCTTCCGAAAAACTGTTTTTT

V gene: TRBV5-4
J gene: TRBJ1-2
D gene: -
clone size: few
CDR3 protein: CASSNGGSVNYGYTF
CDR3 DNA: TGTGCCAGCAGCAATGGAGGTTCAGTAAACTATGGCTACACCTTC

V gene: TRBV6-1
J gene: TRBJ1-2
D gene: TRBD1
clone size: -
CDR3 protein: CASKKAQDRSYGYTF
CDR3 DNA: TGTGCCAGCAAAAAAGCCCAGGACAGGAGCTATGGCTACACCTTC

V gene: TRBV9
J gene: TRBJ2-1
D gene: TRBD1
clone size: -
CDR3 protein: CASSVEGQGLGNEQFF
CDR3 DNA: TGTGCCAGCAGCGTAGAGGGACAGGGTTTGGGCAATGAGCAGTTCTTC